The T cell receptor (beta chain) under discussion was sequenced for a study of CD8+ T cells in alopecia areata. General study results and limits: The link between baseline CD8+ expansion and response remains uncertain with one nonresponder. Tofacitinib significantly decreased scalp clonality and expanded CD8+ clones among top 100. Scalp and blood retained many expanded lesional clones during tofacitinib. Affected scalp, especially in alopecia totalis/universalis, had a higher clonality than normal scalp did.

The CDR3 loop spans 15 amino acids. Trimming removed 6 bases from V and 1 base from J; junction bases left unmatched: 7. Germline V gene sequence: CDR1 MNHNS, CDR2 SASEGT. With regard to this clone: Antigen specificity is unknown.

The treatment denotes: oral pan-JAK inhibitor, 5-10 mg twice daily. cDNA reverse transcribed from extracted RNA served as the sequencing template. Here immunoSEQ multiplex PCR was the method, and the copy in TCRdb shows in-frame clones only, minus some. The sample consists of about 220,000 clones, more than 45% of them appearing once. The sequence derives from a human donor with alopecia areata. Sequenced here: CD4+ T cells sorted from blood, sampled at week 4, from a patient treated with tofacitinib. The chain joins TRBV6-1 to TRBJ2-3, with 7 bases matching TRBD1. In nucleotides, the CDR3 is TGTGCCAGCAGCGTTGACAGGGTTGGCACAGATACGCAGTATTTT. Its protein product is CASSVDRVGTDTQYF.